The clone carrying this TCR beta chain turned up a few times. Its antigen remains unidentified. The TCR alpha and TCR beta cDNA libraries, bearing sample barcodes and UMIs, were generated by 5'RACE using constant-segment primers. TCRdb reprocessed the 5' RACE reads via MiXCR and lists one record per CDR3 protein. The sample contains roughly 370,000 distinct CDR3 sequences, roughly 15% of which appear only once. Between the trimmed V and J ends, which lost 1 base and 8 bases, there was a span of 13 bases. Germline V CDR1 and CDR2: SGHVS, FQNEAQ. The CDR3 runs to 14 residues. These data come from a study of T-cell memory formation after mild COVID-19. In the study overall: In these data, TCR clusters were largely donor specific. Broader study findings: In pre-infection memory, a portion of responding clones appeared, which suggested that cross-reactive memory joined.

The V and J genes are TRBV7-8 and TRBJ2-3; D gene unclear. Sequenced sample: PBMCs or a T cell subset sorted from them (not recorded which). This clonotype was sampled from a man aged 18 to 29 who had mild COVID-19 (a few samples of this study predate the infection). Cell type and time point are not known. The CDR3 nucleotides read TGTGCCAGCAGCTTAGTTATGGGATTCGTTACGCAGTATTTT. It encodes CASSLVMGFVTQYF.